This T cell receptor (beta chain) was found in a study of blood T cells in healthy people across ages. Remarks on this clonotype: Its antigen is still unknown.

Study-wide results and limits: Estimated diversity, derived from one million T cells, was regarded as an underestimate.

A sample-barcoded 5' primer and a J-beta primer mix were used in a second PCR of roughly 6 to 11 cycles. Using its own MiXCR run on the 5' RACE reads, TCRdb lists one record per CDR3 protein. The sample has 750,000 to 950,000 distinct CDR3 sequences, about 26% seen once. These same records also appear under a second study, on T cells of mothers and their children. Turning to that study: Per 15 ul, 1.5 ug of RNA was used, with all extracted RNA going into cDNA synthesis. Each child contributed about 3 million TCR beta CDR3 reads, while each mother contributed over 9 million. Evidence of persistent microchimeric T cell clones was absent.

The receptor was isolated from a boy between 10 and 17 years old in good health. The source material was blood.

The CDR3, as DNA: TGTGCCAGCAGCCAAGTTGTTGTCCAAGAGACCCAGTACTTC. This codes for CASSQVVVQETQYF. The genes are TRBV3-1 and TRBJ2-5; no clear D gene. Trimming removed 1 base at V and 1 base at J, with 7 bases between. The germline V gene encodes CDR1 LGHDT and CDR2 YNNKEL (reference sequence). The CDR3 spans 14 residues.